The 17 T cell receptor beta chains below were found in one sample sequenced in a study of blood T cell repertoires in COVID-19. Libraries were prepared by immunoSEQ multiplex PCR; TCRdb keeps only in-frame clonotypes and omits some of them. The sample includes about 310,000 clones, around 90% seen only once; the top ten take around 0.93%. Input material: peripheral blood. Receptors were obtained from a woman between 40 and 55 years old with COVID-19, enrolled during active disease.

This chain joins TRBV19 and TRBJ1-1; the match to TRBD1 covers 7 bases. CDR3 size: 13 residues. Trimming removed 8 bases from V and 1 base from J; junction bases left unmatched: 4. The V gene's germline CDR1 is LNHDA and CDR2 SQIVND (reference sequence). CDR3 loop: CASAQGGNTEAFF. The CDR3 bases are TGTGCCAGTGCCCAGGGGGGGAACACTGAAGCTTTCTTT.

The genes are TRBV7-2 and TRBJ2-7; 7 bases fit TRBD1. Germline assignment: CDR1 SGHTA and CDR2 FQGNSA. V lost 3 bases, J lost 1 base, and 15 bases stayed unmatched. The CDR3 runs 18 residues. CDR3: CASSFKRQGRSGSYEQYF. Written as DNA, the CDR3 is TGTGCCAGCAGCTTTAAACGACAGGGACGGAGTGGGTCCTACGAGCAGTACTTC.

V usage is TRBV5-6 and J usage is TRBJ1-1; D unresolved. The V gene lost 4 bases and the J gene lost 6 bases, with 13 bases spanning the gap. Germline V gives CDR1 SGHDT, CDR2 YYEEEE. The CDR3 loop spans 13 amino acids. Here the CDR3 DNA reads TGTGCCAGCAGCCTAACGGGTGTCCCTGAAGCTTTCTTT. Translated, it gives CASSLTGVPEAFF.

This chain uses TRBV2 with TRBJ2-7; D might be TRBD1 (6 bases). CDR1 is SNHLY, CDR2 FYNNEI, per germline. Trimming removed 7 bases from V and 7 bases from J, with 20 bases in between. The CDR3 spans 14 residues. CDR3 in DNA: TGTGCCAGCAACCCGACAGGCCCCACTAAGGAGCAGTACTTC. Encoded protein: CASNPTGPTKEQYF.

This chain uses TRBV27 with TRBJ1-1; tentative D call: TRBD1 (5 bases). The CDR3 totals 14 residues. Germline assignment: CDR1 MNHEY and CDR2 SMNVEV (reference sequence). The V and J ends lost 2 bases and 1 base respectively, with 8 bases between them. CDR3 in amino acids: CASSLRGGNTEAFF. The CDR3 bases are TGTGCCAGCAGTTTAAGGGGCGGGAACACTGAAGCTTTCTTT.

The gene calls are TRBV18 and TRBJ2-7; D uncertain. Germline CDR1 KGHSH, CDR2 LQKENI. The CDR3 extends over 14 amino acids. V was shortened by 3 bases and J by 2 bases, with 11 bases between the two germline ends. This CDR3 is CASSPQDSAYEQYF. CDR3 nucleotide sequence: TGTGCCAGCTCACCCCAGGATTCGGCCTACGAGCAGTACTTC.

This rearrangement joins TRBV30 to TRBJ2-5, with a weak D call TRBD2 (6 bases). Germline V lookup: CDR1 GTSNPN, CDR2 SVGIG (reference sequence). The CDR3 extends over 13 amino acids. Trimming removed 1 base at V and 2 bases at J, with 8 bases between. The CDR3 region has the DNA TGTGCCTGGAGTGCAGGGACTCAAGAGACCCAGTACTTC. Translating gives CAWSAGTQETQYF.

The V call is TRBV28, the J call TRBJ1-5; D remains unclear. Trimming removed 3 bases at V and 5 bases at J, with 5 bases between. The CDR3 contains 12 residues. Germline CDR1 reads MDHEN; CDR2 reads SYDVKM. The CDR3 DNA reads as TGTGCCAGCAGTTTCCTCGATCAGCCCCAGCATTTT. Translation: CASSFLDQPQHF.

The J gene is TRBJ1-4, the V gene TRBV27; D possibly corresponds to TRBD1 (5 bases). The CDR3 sequence is 15 residues long. The germline V gene encodes CDR1 MNHEY and CDR2 SMNVEV (reference sequence). With 7 bases removed from V and 5 bases from J, the gap between germline ends came to 17 bases. CDR3 region: CASTLSGDLNEKLFF. The CDR3 DNA sequence: TGTGCCAGCACCCTTAGTGGGGACTTAAATGAAAAACTGTTTTTT.

The chain links TRBV28 to TRBJ1-3, with TRBD1 as a possible D gene (6 bases). Germline CDR1 MDHEN, CDR2 SYDVKM. V was clipped by 6 bases and J by 5 bases, with 20 bases between them. CDR3 length: 16 amino acids. In nucleotides, the CDR3 is TGTGCCAGCAGCCTGGGACATCCAGCAGCGAGAAACACCATATATTTT. Protein product: CASSLGHPAARNTIYF.

The chain links TRBV10-3 to TRBJ1-2; TRBD1 matches at 8 bases. Germline V gene data show CDR1 as ENHRY and CDR2 as SYGVKD. J was trimmed by 5 bases and V by 0 bases; bases with no gene match: 11. This CDR3 comprises 17 residues. The CDR3 DNA follows: TGTGCCATCAGTGAGTCTATGGGGAGGACAGGGAGTTATGGCTACACCTTC. This encodes CAISESMGRTGSYGYTF.

The chain links TRBV5-8 to TRBJ2-3; D gene uncertain. The CDR3 has 14 residues. Germline V lookup: CDR1 SGHTS, CDR2 YDEGEE. Between the trimmed V and J ends, which lost 0 bases and 2 bases, there was a span of 7 bases. The CDR3 sequence: CASSLARVTDTQYF. The CDR3 DNA sequence: TGTGCCAGCAGCTTGGCCCGGGTCACAGATACGCAGTATTTT.

CDR3 residues: CASSSLQGGGQFF. In DNA, the CDR3 is TGTGCCAGCTCATCCTTACAGGGTGGAGGGCAGTTCTTC. The V and J genes are TRBV18 and TRBJ2-1; TRBD1 might be the D (6 bases). The CDR3 runs 13 residues. Between the trimmed V and J ends, which lost 5 bases and 12 bases, there was a span of 17 bases. The germline CDR1 and CDR2 sequences are KGHSH and LQKENI. The full variable domain, with the rest looked up from reference TRBV18 and TRBJ2-1, is NAGVMQNPRHLVRRRGQEARLRCSPMKGHSHVYWYRQLPEEGLKFMVYLQKENIIDESGMPKERFSAEFPKEGPSILRIQQVVRGDSAAYFCASSSLQGGGQFFGPGTRLTVL.

The gene calls are TRBV29-1 and TRBJ1-2; 9 nucleotides align to TRBD1. CDR3 length equals 16 residues. CDR1 is SQVTM, CDR2 ANQGSEA, per germline. The ends lost 4 bases at V and 3 bases at J; junction bases unmatched: 12. CDR3 nucleotides: TGCAGCGTTGTCTATTATGAGGACAGGGGACACTATGGCTACACCTTC. Translating it yields CSVVYYEDRGHYGYTF.

In nucleotides, the CDR3 is TGTGCCAGCAGTGAAGCGGGACTCTCCTACGAGCAGTACTTC. Protein sequence: CASSEAGLSYEQYF. This chain uses TRBV6-1 with TRBJ2-5, with D maybe TRBD2 (6 bases). The last part of the DNA fits TRBJ2-7 better; the J call may be wrong. The CDR3 extends over 14 amino acids. CDR1 is MNHNS, CDR2 SASEGT, per germline.

A single count supports this clone. The rearrangement joins TRBV3-1 (or the pseudogene TRBV3-2) to TRBJ2-2; 16 positions match TRBD2. The CDR3 runs to 16 residues. CDR1 LGHDT and CDR2 YNNKEL come from the germline V gene (reference sequence). V shed 4 bases, J shed 7 bases, and the junction held 3 bases outside the gene matches. The CDR3 here is CASSPGLAGGNGELFF. The CDR3 DNA reads TGTGCCAGCAGCCCGGGACTAGCGGGAGGGAACGGGGAGCTGTTTTTT.

This clone has only one observation. The V call is TRBV7-2, the J call TRBJ2-4, with TRBD2 as a possible D gene (7 bases). Trimming stripped 1 base from V and 8 bases from J, with 12 bases between. CDR1 is SGHTA, CDR2 FQGNSA, per germline. The CDR3 extends over 14 amino acids. The CDR3 DNA sequence: TGTGCCAGCAGCTTAGATACAGGGAGGGACATTCAGTACTTC. Its protein product is CASSLDTGRDIQYF.